This entry lists 8 T cell receptor beta chains sequenced from one sample in a study of T cell responses to AZD1222 COVID-19 vaccine. The table came from immunoSEQ multiplex PCR; TCRdb's copy has only in-frame clones and leaves some out. Of some 120,000 clones listed, roughly 94% were seen once; the top ten hold around 6.6%. The sample consisted of peripheral blood, taken on day 0 of AZD1222 vaccination. These receptors all come from an adult in good health.

This clone was picked up one time. This rearrangement joins TRBV24-1 to TRBJ2-2; tentatively, D is TRBD2 (7 bases). V was clipped by 7 bases and J by 6 bases, with 17 bases between them. The V gene's germline CDR1 is KGHDR and CDR2 SFDVKD. CDR3 length equals 15 residues. CDR3 DNA sequence: TGTGCCACCAGCTTAACCCGCGGGGGCTCCGGGGAGCTGTTTTTT. It yields the protein CATSLTRGGSGELFF.

This clone appeared once. This chain joins TRBV5-1 and TRBJ1-2; D call uncertain. The CDR3 contains 17 residues. Germline CDR1 is SGHRS and CDR2 is YFSETQ. V lost 3 bases to trimming and J lost 0 bases, with 18 bases between them. CDR3 coding DNA: TGCGCCAGCAGCTCGGCCCCCGGGCCAACCCCTAACTATGGCTACACCTTC. Translation: CASSSAPGPTPNYGYTF.

J is TRBJ2-7 and V is TRBV3-1 (or the pseudogene TRBV3-2); the match to TRBD2 covers 9 bases. V gave up 3 bases and J gave up 6 bases; unmatched junction bases: 9. This CDR3 contains 15 residues. Germline V gene sequence: CDR1 LGHDT, CDR2 YNNKEL (reference sequence). CDR3 residues: CASSQVAGEVREQYF. Written as DNA, the CDR3 is TGTGCCAGCAGCCAGGTAGCGGGAGAAGTCCGCGAGCAGTACTTC.

J is TRBJ2-4 and V is TRBV10-1; 11 nucleotides line up with TRBD2. This CDR3 comprises 13 residues. The germline gives CDR1 WNHNN, CDR2 SYGVQD (reference sequence). V shed 11 bases and J 9 bases; nucleotides not matched to a gene: 9. This chain's CDR3 is CARGELAGGIQYF. Here the CDR3 DNA reads TGCGCCCGCGGTGAGCTAGCGGGAGGCATTCAGTACTTC.

The J gene is TRBJ1-5, the V gene TRBV2; D unresolved. V was trimmed by 7 bases and J by 9 bases, leaving 16 bases between them. CDR3 length: 13 amino acids. Germline lookup yields CDR1 SNHLY and CDR2 FYNNEI. The CDR3 bases are TGTGCCAGCACCGTTGGACCCACGGGGCCCCAGCATTTT. It codes for CASTVGPTGPQHF.

This chain links TRBV25-1 with TRBJ2-1; the D is unclear. The V and J ends lost 4 bases and 4 bases respectively, with 17 bases between them. The CDR3 loop spans 16 amino acids. CDR1 is MGHDK, CDR2 SYGVNS, per germline. The CDR3 loop reads CASSGELGRLYNEQFF. The DNA for the CDR3 is TGTGCCAGCAGTGGGGAACTCGGACGGTTATACAATGAGCAGTTCTTC.

CDR3 residues: CASRRVGEVEQYF. Here the CDR3 DNA reads TGTGCCAGCCGCCGCGTGGGCGAGGTTGAGCAGTACTTC. V and J are TRBV21-1 and TRBJ2-7. TRBV21-1 is a pseudogene. The CDR3 is 13 residues long.

To note about this clone: Sequence at one end of the junction differs from germline and may be a read error. The rearrangement uses TRBV19 and TRBJ2-3; TRBD2 aligns across 7 bases. Germline-derived CDR1 and CDR2 are LNHDA and SQIVND (reference sequence). The CDR3 runs to 12 residues. The CDR3 loop is CASSHQGGPRNF. CDR3 sequence (DNA): TGTGCCAGTAGTCACCAGGGAGGGCCTAGGAATTTT.